The entry below gives a single T cell receptor (beta chain) sequence along with its context. The method was immunoSEQ multiplex PCR; TCRdb's version includes in-frame clones alone and lacks a portion of them. The repertoire holds some 110,000 clones, approximately 94% seen once, with 0.32% in the top ten. The entry originates in a study of siplizumab effects on memory and regulatory T cells. CDR1 is SNHLY and CDR2 is FYNNEI in the germline V gene. CDR3 length: 15 amino acids. V dropped 6 bases and J dropped 6 bases, with 21 bases sitting between them. The sequencing input was CD4+ T cells sorted from blood. V gene TRBV2 combines with J gene TRBJ2-7; TRBD1 might be the D (6 bases). The TCR originated in a human donor in good health. The CDR3 region has the DNA TGTGCCAGCAGGCTCCGGGACACAAACCCCGCCGAGCAGTACTTC. The encoded protein is CASRLRDTNPAEQYF.